This is a list of T cell receptor beta chains from one sample in a study of blood T cell repertoires in COVID-19. TCRdb's copy holds only in-frame clones and misses some; the assay was immunoSEQ multiplex PCR. The sample lists 250,000 to 350,000 clones; 70% to 90% were seen once. Sequenced material: PBMCs or T cells enriched from blood (not recorded which). The receptors stem from a woman in her twenties or thirties who had recovered from COVID-19. CDR3s include the opening cysteine and the closing phenylalanine or tryptophan. Each record gives: clone size, D gene, V gene, J gene, CDR3 DNA, CDR3 protein. The D gene is left open where the match is weak. Size values are once, few and many counts, or a class for expanded clones, and some rows have none.

clone size: .; D gene: TRBD2; V gene: TRBV7-9; J gene: TRBJ2-1; CDR3 DNA: TGTGCCAGCAGCTTACTAGCGGGGGGGATGCAGTTCTTC; CDR3 protein: CASSLLAGGMQFF
clone size: few; D gene: TRBD1; V gene: TRBV30; J gene: TRBJ1-5; CDR3 DNA: TGTGCCGGAGGGACAGGCAATCAGCCCCAGCATTTT; CDR3 protein: CAGGTGNQPQHF
clone size: .; D gene: .; V gene: TRBV28; J gene: TRBJ2-7; CDR3 DNA: TGTGCCAGCAGTCCCCGAGGGAGGAACGAGCAGTACTTC; CDR3 protein: CASSPRGRNEQYF
clone size: .; D gene: .; V gene: TRBV6-4; J gene: TRBJ2-7; CDR3 DNA: TGTGCCAGCAGTCAGGTTCAGGGTTACGCCTACAAGCAGTACTTC; CDR3 protein: CASSQVQGYAYKQYF
clone size: once; D gene: TRBD1; V gene: TRBV9; J gene: TRBJ2-7; CDR3 DNA: TGTGCCAGCAGCCCTAAGACTGGGGGACAGGACGAGCAGTACTTC; CDR3 protein: CASSPKTGGQDEQYF
clone size: .; D gene: .; V gene: TRBV3-1/TRBV3-2; J gene: TRBJ2-1; CDR3 DNA: TGTGCCAGCAGCCAAGAAGGTAGGGGAAAGCAGTTCTTC; CDR3 protein: CASSQEGRGKQFF
clone size: .; D gene: .; V gene: TRBV5-5; J gene: TRBJ1-4; CDR3 DNA: TGTGCCAGCAGCCAAACGCGGGACCGACGTTACGTTAATGAAAAACTGTTTTTT; CDR3 protein: CASSQTRDRRYVNEKLFF
clone size: once; D gene: .; V gene: TRBV5-6; J gene: TRBJ1-4; CDR3 DNA: TGTGCCAGCAGCTTGGTAACAGGGTTCGGGGAAAAACTGTTTTTT; CDR3 protein: CASSLVTGFGEKLFF
clone size: .; D gene: .; V gene: TRBV6-5; J gene: TRBJ2-7; CDR3 DNA: TGTGCCAGCAGGGCCGGAGCAGCCTACGAGCAGTACTTC; CDR3 protein: CASRAGAAYEQYF
clone size: few; D gene: .; V gene: TRBV29-1; J gene: TRBJ1-5; CDR3 DNA: TGCAGCGTTGGTTCGGGGTCAAATCAGCCCCAGCATTTT; CDR3 protein: CSVGSGSNQPQHF
clone size: .; D gene: .; V gene: TRBV7-2; J gene: TRBJ1-6; CDR3 DNA: TGTGCCAGCAGCGTAGGGAGCTCCCTAAATTCACCCCTCCACTTT; CDR3 protein: CASSVGSSLNSPLHF
clone size: .; D gene: TRBD2; V gene: TRBV3-1/TRBV3-2; J gene: TRBJ2-2; CDR3 DNA: TGTGCCAGCAGCCAGGTTTGGTCACTAGCGGACACCGGGGAGCTGTTTTTT; CDR3 protein: CASSQVWSLADTGELFF
clone size: .; D gene: .; V gene: TRBV5-6; J gene: TRBJ2-7; CDR3 DNA: TGTGCCAGCGGGGGCAGGGCCTACGAGCAGTACTTC; CDR3 protein: CASGGRAYEQYF
clone size: .; D gene: .; V gene: TRBV5-1; J gene: TRBJ2-2; CDR3 DNA: TGCGCCAGCAGCCCCTACACCGGGGAGCTGTTTTTT; CDR3 protein: CASSPYTGELFF
clone size: .; D gene: .; V gene: TRBV4-1; J gene: TRBJ2-7; CDR3 DNA: TGCGCCAGCAGCCAAGATGCGACCAGGGACGAGCAGTACTTC; CDR3 protein: CASSQDATRDEQYF
clone size: .; D gene: TRBD2; V gene: TRBV5-4; J gene: TRBJ2-1; CDR3 DNA: TGTGCCAGCAGCTCCGGGACTAGCGGGGGGGCGAGGTACAATGAGCAGTTCTTC; CDR3 protein: CASSSGTSGGARYNEQFF
clone size: .; D gene: .; V gene: TRBV7-2; J gene: TRBJ2-2; CDR3 DNA: TGTGCCAGCAGCTTACAGGTCCAGGCGAGTGGGGAGCTGTTTTTT; CDR3 protein: CASSLQVQASGELFF
clone size: .; D gene: .; V gene: TRBV27; J gene: TRBJ1-6; CDR3 DNA: TGTGCCAGCAGTTTTACAGGGATTAATTCACCCCTCCACTTT; CDR3 protein: CASSFTGINSPLHF
clone size: .; D gene: TRBD1; V gene: TRBV10-2; J gene: TRBJ1-1; CDR3 DNA: TGCGCCAGCAGCTCCCTCGACAGGGTCCAAGCTTTCTTT; CDR3 protein: CASSSLDRVQAFF
clone size: .; D gene: .; V gene: TRBV18; J gene: TRBJ2-2; CDR3 DNA: TGTGCCAGCTCACCAGGACAGTTCACCGGGGAGCTGTTTTTT; CDR3 protein: CASSPGQFTGELFF
clone size: .; D gene: .; V gene: TRBV5-1; J gene: TRBJ1-5; CDR3 DNA: TGCGCCAGCAGCTTGGACAGATATCAGCCCCAGCATTTT; CDR3 protein: CASSLDRYQPQHF
clone size: .; D gene: .; V gene: TRBV3-1/TRBV3-2; J gene: TRBJ1-1; CDR3 DNA: TGTGCCAGCAGCCAACCAGGCACGAACACTGAAGCTTTCTTT; CDR3 protein: CASSQPGTNTEAFF
clone size: .; D gene: .; V gene: TRBV6-2/TRBV6-3; J gene: TRBJ2-1; CDR3 DNA: TGTGCCAGCAGTTACTGGGGCGGGAATTCATTTGAGCAGTTCTTC; CDR3 protein: CASSYWGGNSFEQFF
clone size: .; D gene: .; V gene: TRBV7-2; J gene: TRBJ2-7; CDR3 DNA: TGTGCCAGCAGCGCCCCCTCCGGGACAAAGGCCGAGCAGTACTTC; CDR3 protein: CASSAPSGTKAEQYF
clone size: once; D gene: TRBD1; V gene: TRBV11-2; J gene: TRBJ1-1; CDR3 DNA: TGTGCCAGCAGCTTGGGGGACAGGGCCAGCGCTGAAGCTTTCTTT; CDR3 protein: CASSLGDRASAEAFF
clone size: .; D gene: .; V gene: TRBV7-9; J gene: TRBJ2-2; CDR3 DNA: TGTGCCAGCAGCTTCATCGGGGAGCGTGGCACCGGGGAGCTGTTTTTT; CDR3 protein: CASSFIGERGTGELFF
clone size: .; D gene: TRBD1; V gene: TRBV11-2; J gene: TRBJ2-1; CDR3 DNA: TGTGCCAGCAGCTCGGACAGGGGGCTCTACAATGAGCAGTTCTTC; CDR3 protein: CASSSDRGLYNEQFF
clone size: .; D gene: TRBD1; V gene: TRBV28; J gene: TRBJ2-7; CDR3 DNA: TGTGCCAGCAGCCACAGGGGCCAGGGGGCCTACGAGCAGTACTTC; CDR3 protein: CASSHRGQGAYEQYF
clone size: .; D gene: TRBD2; V gene: TRBV3-1/TRBV3-2; J gene: TRBJ2-1; CDR3 DNA: TGTGCCAGCAGCCAAACGGGGACTAGCGGGGGGACGAATGAGCAGTTCTTC; CDR3 protein: CASSQTGTSGGTNEQFF
clone size: .; D gene: .; V gene: TRBV20-1; J gene: TRBJ1-2; CDR3 DNA: TGCAGTGCTAGTCACGCAGGCGCGAAAGCCCGTAATGGCTACACCTTC; CDR3 protein: CSASHAGAKARNGYTF
clone size: .; D gene: TRBD1; V gene: TRBV5-5; J gene: TRBJ2-1; CDR3 DNA: TGTGCCAGCAGCTTGTGGGACAGCTACAATGAGCAGTTCTTC; CDR3 protein: CASSLWDSYNEQFF
clone size: .; D gene: .; V gene: TRBV6-4; J gene: TRBJ1-2; CDR3 DNA: TGTGCCAGCAGTGACTCGAGCCAGGCTGATGGCTACACCTTC; CDR3 protein: CASSDSSQADGYTF
clone size: .; D gene: TRBD1; V gene: TRBV19; J gene: TRBJ1-2; CDR3 DNA: TGTGCCAGACACCGGGACAGAGAATATGGCTACACCTTC; CDR3 protein: CARHRDREYGYTF
clone size: .; D gene: .; V gene: TRBV7-9; J gene: TRBJ1-2; CDR3 DNA: TGTGCCAGCAGCTTAGCACTTGGTCCCTCCAGGTATGGCTACACCTTC; CDR3 protein: CASSLALGPSRYGYTF
clone size: .; D gene: TRBD2; V gene: TRBV30; J gene: TRBJ2-3; CDR3 DNA: TGTGCCTGGAGTGTACGACTAGCCACAGATACGCAGTATTTT; CDR3 protein: CAWSVRLATDTQYF
clone size: .; D gene: TRBD1; V gene: TRBV2; J gene: TRBJ1-1; CDR3 DNA: TGTGCCAGCAGTTCCCAAGGACAGGGGGCTAGCGAAGCTTTCTTT; CDR3 protein: CASSSQGQGASEAFF
clone size: .; D gene: .; V gene: TRBV11-3; J gene: TRBJ1-5; CDR3 DNA: TGTGCCAGCAGCTTTCGGGGTTTGAGTGGGGTGGGGCCCCAGCATTTT; CDR3 protein: CASSFRGLSGVGPQHF
clone size: .; D gene: TRBD1; V gene: TRBV3-1/TRBV3-2; J gene: TRBJ1-2; CDR3 DNA: TGTGCCAGCAGCCAGGGTCAGGCCGGGACAGGGAAGGGCTACACCTTC; CDR3 protein: CASSQGQAGTGKGYTF
clone size: .; D gene: TRBD1; V gene: TRBV28; J gene: TRBJ1-2; CDR3 DNA: TGTGCCAGCAGGCCAGGGACAGGGGCGAACTATGGCTACACCTTC; CDR3 protein: CASRPGTGANYGYTF
clone size: .; D gene: TRBD1; V gene: TRBV18; J gene: TRBJ1-4; CDR3 DNA: TGTGCCAGCTCACCAAGGAACGTCAGGGGGCTCCTGAATGAAAAACTGTTTTTT; CDR3 protein: CASSPRNVRGLLNEKLFF
clone size: .; D gene: TRBD1; V gene: TRBV28; J gene: TRBJ1-2; CDR3 DNA: TGTGCCAGCAGTTTAGTGAGACGCCGGGACAGGGATGGCTACACCTTC; CDR3 protein: CASSLVRRRDRDGYTF
clone size: .; D gene: .; V gene: TRBV10-2; J gene: TRBJ2-7; CDR3 DNA: TGCGCCAGCAGTGAAACAGAGACCTACGAGCAGTACTTC; CDR3 protein: CASSETETYEQYF
clone size: few; D gene: .; V gene: TRBV7-9; J gene: TRBJ1-4; CDR3 DNA: TGTGCCAGCAGCGCTTTAGGGGCAACTAATGAAAAACTGTTTTTT; CDR3 protein: CASSALGATNEKLFF
clone size: .; D gene: .; V gene: TRBV7-9; J gene: TRBJ2-5; CDR3 DNA: TGTGCCAGCAGCCCTGGGGCAGAGACCCAGTACTTC; CDR3 protein: CASSPGAETQYF
clone size: .; D gene: .; V gene: TRBV29-1; J gene: TRBJ2-1; CDR3 DNA: TGCACTGTTGTTCCTCCGGGGAATGAGCAGTTCTTC; CDR3 protein: CTVVPPGNEQFF
clone size: few; D gene: TRBD1; V gene: TRBV15; J gene: TRBJ1-2; CDR3 DNA: TGTGCCACCAGCAGAGATGGGACAGCCAACTATGGCTACACCTTC; CDR3 protein: CATSRDGTANYGYTF
clone size: .; D gene: .; V gene: TRBV28; J gene: TRBJ2-1; CDR3 DNA: TGTGCCAGCAGTACTCTAGCCGAGCAGTTCTTC; CDR3 protein: CASSTLAEQFF
clone size: .; D gene: .; V gene: TRBV19; J gene: TRBJ1-1; CDR3 DNA: TGTGCCAGTGCTACAGGAGCCGCTGGGAACACTGAAGCTTTCTTT; CDR3 protein: CASATGAAGNTEAFF
clone size: .; D gene: .; V gene: TRBV29-1; J gene: TRBJ1-2; CDR3 DNA: TGCAGCGTTGATTCCAGGGCGATAGACTATGGCTACACCTTC; CDR3 protein: CSVDSRAIDYGYTF
clone size: .; D gene: TRBD2; V gene: TRBV28; J gene: TRBJ2-1; CDR3 DNA: TGTGCCAGCAGTTTTTCCGGGGGACTAGCGGGTTACAATGAGCAGTTCTTC; CDR3 protein: CASSFSGGLAGYNEQFF
clone size: .; D gene: TRBD1; V gene: TRBV28; J gene: TRBJ2-6; CDR3 DNA: TGTGCCAGCAGTCGACAGGGTTCTGGGGCCAACGTCCTGACTTTC; CDR3 protein: CASSRQGSGANVLTF
clone size: .; D gene: .; V gene: TRBV28; J gene: TRBJ1-2; CDR3 DNA: TGTGCCAGCAGTTTATCGGCAGGAAGCGGCTACACCTTC; CDR3 protein: CASSLSAGSGYTF
clone size: .; D gene: .; V gene: TRBV7-9; J gene: TRBJ2-3; CDR3 DNA: TGTGCCAGCAGCTTCCCACATGATGGCACAGATACGCAGTATTTT; CDR3 protein: CASSFPHDGTDTQYF
clone size: .; D gene: .; V gene: TRBV11-2; J gene: TRBJ1-1; CDR3 DNA: TGTGCCAGCAGCACCCCAAGAAATCGGGCTGAAGCTTTCTTT; CDR3 protein: CASSTPRNRAEAFF
clone size: .; D gene: TRBD1; V gene: TRBV18; J gene: TRBJ1-1; CDR3 DNA: TGTGCCAGCTCACCGGGACAGGGCTTGAGCACTGAAGCTTTCTTT; CDR3 protein: CASSPGQGLSTEAFF
clone size: few; D gene: TRBD1; V gene: TRBV5-4; J gene: TRBJ1-2; CDR3 DNA: TGTGCCAGCAGCATTCAGGGGGCGCGCGGCTACACCTTC; CDR3 protein: CASSIQGARGYTF
clone size: .; D gene: TRBD1; V gene: TRBV5-4; J gene: TRBJ1-1; CDR3 DNA: TGTGCCAGCAGCTTACCGAGGACAGGGAACACTGAAGCTTTCTTT; CDR3 protein: CASSLPRTGNTEAFF
clone size: .; D gene: .; V gene: TRBV20-1; J gene: TRBJ2-7; CDR3 DNA: TGCAGTGCTCCTCTCTTTTACGAGCAGTACTTC; CDR3 protein: CSAPLFYEQYF
clone size: .; D gene: .; V gene: TRBV2; J gene: TRBJ2-3; CDR3 DNA: TGTGCCAGCAGCGAGGGAGTCCTGCCAGATACGCAGTATTTT; CDR3 protein: CASSEGVLPDTQYF
clone size: .; D gene: .; V gene: TRBV7-2; J gene: TRBJ1-1; CDR3 DNA: TGTGCCAGCAGCTTGCTCGGGAGGACTGAAGCTTTCTTT; CDR3 protein: CASSLLGRTEAFF